The TCR beta chain under discussion was sequenced for a study of shared clonotypes between healthy human individuals. The method was immunoSEQ multiplex PCR; TCRdb's version includes in-frame clones alone and lacks a portion of them. The sample yields 600,000 to 700,000 clones, 60% to 75% seen once. Study outcomes and limitations: Incompleteness in sorted-subset sequencing, despite large depth, was shown by rarefaction.

There were only Caucasian adults among the donors, and all lived in Nashville, Tennessee. This CDR3 comprises 14 residues. CDR1 and CDR2 (germline): LNHDA, SQIVND (reference sequence). V gave up 7 bases and J gave up 9 bases, with 19 bases separating them. Of note for this clone: Its antigen is unknown.

Source material: memory CD4+ T cells sorted from blood. Subset denoted: CD45RA-negative fraction. This receptor was taken from a woman in her twenties or thirties in good health. This chain connects TRBV19 to TRBJ1-5, with a possible D match to TRBD1 (5 bases). CDR3 in DNA: TGTGCCAGTATGAGGGCCCAGGGAATCCTGCCCCAGCATTTT. Translated: CASMRAQGILPQHF.